This entry features one T cell receptor (beta chain) sequence. Antigen unknown. The data stem from a study of T cell repertoires in cytomegalovirus infection. TCRdb independently ran MiXCR on the reads; one entry per CDR3 protein. In the table there are some 590,000 distinct CDR3 sequences, 40% of which are singletons. Germline-derived CDR1 and CDR2 are SEHNR and FQNEAQ (reference sequence). This CDR3 has 13 amino acids. V lost 4 bases, J lost 9 bases, and 13 bases lay in between. This material consisted of cultured PBMCs, taken from culture after CMV antigen stimulation. The clonotype was recovered from a human donor in good health (CMV status not recorded). Some clones in this sample may be carry-over from other donors' samples. The chain combines TRBV7-9 with TRBJ2-1; perhaps TRBD2 as D (6 bases). This CDR3 reads CASSSVTSREQFF. The CDR3 DNA follows: TGTGCCAGCAGCTCGGTGACTAGTCGTGAGCAGTTCTTC.